These 12 T cell receptor beta chains were all obtained from the same sample, sequenced in a study of blood T cell repertoires in COVID-19. Using immunoSEQ multiplex PCR, the repertoire was profiled, and TCRdb retains in-frame clones only, with some absent. The table lists around 140,000 clones, 86% of them singletons. Sequencing was performed on PBMCs or T cells enriched from blood (not recorded which). All receptors derive from a man aged 50 to 60 who had recovered from COVID-19.

The V gene is TRBV28, the J gene TRBJ2-6; TRBD1 might be the D (6 bases). With 5 bases removed from V and 12 bases from J, the gap between germline ends came to 17 bases. CDR1 and CDR2 from the germline V gene are MDHEN and SYDVKM. This CDR3 is built from 14 residues. The CDR3 DNA is TGTGCCAGCAGTGGAAACAGGGCCTCGGGCGTCCTGACTTTC. Protein: CASSGNRASGVLTF.

The genes are TRBV15 and TRBJ2-5; 10 bases fit TRBD2. The CDR3 is 15 residues long. V was pared by 5 bases and J by 3 bases, with 6 bases of the junction left unmatched. Germline-derived CDR1 and CDR2 are LNHNV and YYDKDF (reference sequence). CDR3 coding DNA: TGTGCCACCAGCTTGCGAAGCGGGGGGGAAGAGACCCAGTACTTC. It yields the protein CATSLRSGGEETQYF.

Only one count was recorded for this clone. This rearrangement joins TRBV6-2 or TRBV6-3 to TRBJ2-5; 7 bases are a match to TRBD2. CDR1 MNHEY and CDR2 SVGEGT come from the germline V gene. CDR3 length: 17 residues. J lost 5 bases, V lost 0 bases, and 12 bases had no gene match. The CDR3 nucleotides are TGTGCCAGCAGTTACTCTCCGGGACTAAAGGCGACGGAGACCCAGTACTTC. Its protein product is CASSYSPGLKATETQYF.

V and J are TRBV2 and TRBJ2-3; tentatively, D is TRBD2 (5 bases). Per the germline V gene, CDR1 is SNHLY and CDR2 is FYNNEI. The V and J ends lost 3 bases and 1 base respectively, with 11 bases between them. The CDR3 runs to 15 residues. The DNA of the CDR3 is TGTGCCAGCAGTGAGTTGCGGGTAGGCACAGATACGCAGTATTTT. As protein: CASSELRVGTDTQYF.

The chain uses TRBV5-1 and TRBJ1-2; 7 nucleotides match TRBD1. The junction had 11 bases not matched to a gene; V was cut back by 4 bases and J by 2 bases. Germline assignment: CDR1 SGHRS and CDR2 YFSETQ. The CDR3 consists of 16 residues. The CDR3 reads CASSTSPGTENYGYTF. The CDR3 DNA follows: TGCGCCAGCAGCACAAGTCCCGGGACAGAGAACTATGGCTACACCTTC.

This clone was detected once. The chain is built from TRBV13 and TRBJ1-1; tentative D call: TRBD1 (5 bases). Germline CDR1 and CDR2: PRHDT and FYEKMQ (reference sequence). CDR3 length: 15 amino acids. The V gene lost 1 base and the J gene lost 3 bases, with 12 bases spanning the gap. The DNA of the CDR3 is TGTGCCAGCAGCTTAGATGCCAGGGTGGACACTGAAGCTTTCTTT. Encoded protein: CASSLDARVDTEAFF.

This clone was detected once. An end of the junction does not agree with germline; a read error may underlie this. The rearrangement uses TRBV4-3 and TRBJ1-4, with 7 bases lining up with TRBD1. This CDR3 spans 18 amino acids. Germline CDR1 and CDR2: LGHNA and YSLEER. CDR3 sequence reads: CANSPRTGIPTTNEKLFF. The CDR3 DNA reads TGCGCCAACAGCCCCCGGACAGGAATTCCGACAACTAATGAAAAACTGTTTTTT.

This chain links TRBV27 with TRBJ2-7, with 7 bases fitting TRBD1. Trimming took 3 bases from V and 4 from J; bases not matched to a gene: 9. Germline lookup yields CDR1 MNHEY and CDR2 SMNVEV (reference sequence). The CDR3 covers 15 residues. The CDR3 nucleotides are TGTGCCAGCAGTTTGTTGACAGGGTCGTTTTACGAGCAGTACTTC. This translates into CASSLLTGSFYEQYF.

The J gene is TRBJ2-5, the V gene TRBV3-1 (or the pseudogene TRBV3-2); 14 nucleotides agree with TRBD2. The CDR3 runs to 15 residues. Germline-derived CDR1 and CDR2 are LGHDT and YNNKEL (reference sequence). Trimming removed 2 bases from V and 5 bases from J; junction bases left unmatched: 1. Written as DNA, the CDR3 is TGTGCCAGCAGCCAAAGGACTAGCGGGAGGGAGACCCAGTACTTC. It yields the protein CASSQRTSGRETQYF.

V is TRBV9 and J is TRBJ2-7; 8 bases map to TRBD2. Germline V gives CDR1 SGDLS, CDR2 YYNGEE. The length of the CDR3 is 16 residues. V was pared by 0 bases and J by 4 bases, with 9 bases of the junction left unmatched. The CDR3 nucleotides are TGTGCCAGCAGCGTAGCTGACGACGGGAGGGCTTACGAGCAGTACTTC. Encoded protein: CASSVADDGRAYEQYF.

The chain has TRBV6-5 and TRBJ1-1; maybe TRBD1 (6 bases). The CDR3 is 16 amino acids. V was cut by 0 bases and J by 3 bases, with 14 bases left in between. Per the germline V gene, CDR1 is MNHEY and CDR2 is SVGAGI. CDR3 protein: CASSYSPGPGDTEAFF. As DNA, the CDR3 is TGTGCCAGCAGTTACTCTCCGGGCCCAGGGGACACTGAAGCTTTCTTT.

V usage is TRBV5-4 and J usage is TRBJ1-1; D remains unclear. Trimming stripped 4 bases from V and 0 bases from J, with 13 bases between. Germline assignment: CDR1 SGHNT and CDR2 YYREEE (reference sequence). The CDR3 length is 15 residues. CDR3 region: CASSPVGVMNTEAFF. CDR3 bases: TGTGCCAGCAGCCCGGTGGGCGTAATGAACACTGAAGCTTTCTTT.